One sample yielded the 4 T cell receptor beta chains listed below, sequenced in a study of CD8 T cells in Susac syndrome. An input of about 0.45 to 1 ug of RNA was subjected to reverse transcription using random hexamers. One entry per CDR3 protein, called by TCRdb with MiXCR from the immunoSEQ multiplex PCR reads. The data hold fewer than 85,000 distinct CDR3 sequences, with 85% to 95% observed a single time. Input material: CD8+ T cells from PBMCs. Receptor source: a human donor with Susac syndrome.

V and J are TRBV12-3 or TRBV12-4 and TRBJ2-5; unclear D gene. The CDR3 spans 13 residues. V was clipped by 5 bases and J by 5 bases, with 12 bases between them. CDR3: CASSPLFVETQYF. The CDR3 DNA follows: TGTGCCAGCAGTCCCCTCTTCGTGGAGACCCAGTACTTC.

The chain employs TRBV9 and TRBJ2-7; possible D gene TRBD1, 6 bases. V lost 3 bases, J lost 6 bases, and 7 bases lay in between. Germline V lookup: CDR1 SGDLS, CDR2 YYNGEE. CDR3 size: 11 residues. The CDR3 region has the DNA TGTGCCAGCAGCGGGACAGCCGAGCAGTACTTC. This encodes CASSGTAEQYF.

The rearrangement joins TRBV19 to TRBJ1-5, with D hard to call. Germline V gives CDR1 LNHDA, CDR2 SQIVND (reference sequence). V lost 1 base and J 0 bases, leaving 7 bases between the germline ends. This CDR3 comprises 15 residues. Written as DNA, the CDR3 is TGTGCCAGTAGTATAGGCAGCCATAGCAATCAGCCCCAGCATTTT. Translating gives CASSIGSHSNQPQHF.

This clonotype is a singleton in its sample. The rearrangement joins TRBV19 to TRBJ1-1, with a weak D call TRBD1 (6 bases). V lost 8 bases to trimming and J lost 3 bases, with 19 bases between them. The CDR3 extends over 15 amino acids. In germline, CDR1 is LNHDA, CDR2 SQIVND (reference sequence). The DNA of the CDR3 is TGTGCCAGTCCACCGGGGGGCCAAGCGTACACTGAAGCTTTCTTT. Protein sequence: CASPPGGQAYTEAFF.